This TCR beta chain was profiled in a study of T-cell memory formation after mild COVID-19. The CDR3 spans 11 residues. Between the trimmed V and J ends, which lost 6 bases and 0 bases, there was a span of 6 bases. Germline V gene data show CDR1 as SQVTM and CDR2 as ANQGSEA. This clonotype has just a few counts. Each CDR3 protein is one row after TCRdb ran MiXCR on the 5' RACE reads. The sample has around 310,000 distinct CDR3 sequences, 20% to 25% seen once. Sequencing was carried out using PBMCs or a T cell subset sorted from them (not recorded which). The V and J genes are TRBV29-1 and TRBJ2-7, with no clear D. The receptor was derived from a man aged 18 to 35 who had mild COVID-19 (a few samples of this study predate the infection). Cell type and time point are not known. The CDR3 DNA is TGCAGCGTCGCGGACTCCTACGAGCAGTACTTC. This codes for CSVADSYEQYF.